These T cell receptor beta chains were read from a single sample in a study of post-analysis software for immune sequencing data. TCRdb passed the PCR reads through MiXCR, listing each CDR3 protein once. Seen here are hundreds of thousands of distinct CDR3 sequences, less than 35% observed once, and the top ten hold roughly 0.53%. The specimen sequenced was blood. The receptors come from a girl between 5 and 17 years old with multiple sclerosis. The CDR3 runs from the conserved cysteine through the conserved F or W. The D gene is left open where the match is weak. Size tells how often a clone was seen (once, few, many) or the class of an expanded clone, and some rows leave it out.

clone_size,j_call,v_call,d_call,cdr3_aa,cdr3_nt
few,TRBJ2-5,TRBV7-2,-,CASVGLWETQYF,TGTGCCAGCGTTGGGCTCTGGGAGACCCAGTACTTC
-,TRBJ2-2,TRBV10-3,-,CAISERAYPANTGELFF,TGTGCCATCAGTGAGCGGGCGTACCCAGCGAACACCGGGGAGCTGTTTTTT
-,TRBJ2-7,TRBV20-1,TRBD2,CSATPTSGTSYEQYF,TGCAGTGCTACGCCGACTAGCGGAACAAGCTACGAGCAGTACTTC
-,TRBJ2-1,TRBV29-1,-,CSVGPGSGNEQFF,TGCAGCGTTGGGCCAGGGAGCGGGAATGAGCAGTTCTTC
many,TRBJ2-1,TRBV15,-,CATSRVRTGNNEQFF,TGTGCCACCAGCAGGGTTCGGACGGGAAACAATGAGCAGTTCTTC
-,TRBJ2-4,TRBV29-1,TRBD1,CSVEPTGGGSIQYF,TGCAGCGTTGAACCGACAGGGGGGGGAAGCATTCAGTACTTC
few,TRBJ2-5,TRBV18,TRBD1,CASSPTGQGFQETQYF,TGTGCCAGCTCACCGACTGGACAGGGGTTTCAAGAGACCCAGTACTTC
many,TRBJ2-3,TRBV27,TRBD2,CASTHAGGARINTQYF,TGTGCCAGCACTCACGCGGGGGGGGCGCGAATAAATACGCAGTATTTT
-,TRBJ1-5,TRBV27,-,CASSRVGRYSNQPQHF,TGTGCCAGCAGTAGGGTCGGAAGATATAGCAATCAGCCCCAGCATTTT
-,TRBJ2-7,TRBV7-2,-,CASSLEGDASYEQYF,TGTGCCAGCAGCTTAGAGGGGGACGCTTCCTACGAGCAGTACTTC
few,TRBJ1-5,TRBV6-4,-,CASSERARRLSNQPQHF,TGTGCCAGCAGTGAACGGGCGAGACGGCTTAGCAATCAGCCCCAGCATTTT
-,TRBJ2-2,TRBV5-1,-,CASSPRWAGELFF,TGCGCCAGCAGCCCGCGGTGGGCCGGGGAGCTGTTTTTT
few,TRBJ2-6,TRBV2,TRBD1,CARDRGSGANVLTF,TGTGCCAGAGACAGGGGCTCTGGGGCCAACGTCCTGACTTTC
few,TRBJ2-1,TRBV5-1,-,CASSLADPTYNEQFF,TGCGCCAGCAGCTTGGCGGATCCCACCTACAATGAGCAGTTCTTC
-,TRBJ1-6,TRBV12-3/TRBV12-4,-,CASSRVGPLHF,TGTGCCAGCAGTCGGGTCGGCCCCCTCCACTTT
-,TRBJ1-1,TRBV4-3,-,CASSPQATNTEAFF,TGCGCCAGCAGCCCACAGGCGACTAACACTGAAGCTTTCTTT
-,TRBJ2-5,TRBV20-1,TRBD2,CSARPLTQRGETQYF,TGCAGTGCTAGACCCCTGACTCAGCGGGGGGAGACCCAGTACTTC
-,TRBJ2-1,TRBV20-1,TRBD2,CSASSGGDYNEQFF,TGCAGTGCTAGCTCCGGGGGGGACTACAATGAGCAGTTCTTC
-,TRBJ2-7,TRBV15,TRBD1,CATSREGTGVGPEQYF,TGTGCCACCAGCAGAGAGGGGACAGGGGTGGGCCCTGAGCAGTACTTC
-,TRBJ2-5,TRBV4-3,-,CASSPTLMGETQYF,TGCGCCAGCAGCCCTACCCTTATGGGAGAGACCCAGTACTTC
-,TRBJ2-4,TRBV5-1,-,CASSPRGRQAQDKNIQYF,TGCGCCAGCAGCCCCAGGGGGAGGCAGGCTCAAGACAAAAACATTCAGTACTTC
-,TRBJ1-2,TRBV15,TRBD1,CATSRDLPGQAEANYGYTF,TGTGCCACCAGCAGAGATCTACCGGGACAGGCTGAAGCTAACTATGGCTACACCTTC
-,TRBJ2-3,TRBV10-3,TRBD1,CASEGQPTDTQYF,TGTGCCTCCGAGGGACAGCCCACAGATACGCAGTATTTT
-,TRBJ2-5,TRBV5-1,TRBD2,CASGLAGNPLETQYF,TGCGCCAGCGGACTAGCGGGCAATCCTCTCGAGACCCAGTACTTC
-,TRBJ1-2,TRBV5-1,-,CASSGGGRTTSGGYTF,TGCGCCAGCAGCGGAGGCGGCAGGACAACTTCGGGGGGCTACACCTTC
-,TRBJ2-3,TRBV28,TRBD2,CASSLSQRGGTDTQYF,TGTGCCAGCAGTTTATCCCAGCGGGGGGGAACAGATACGCAGTATTTT
-,TRBJ2-7,TRBV28,TRBD1,CASSFGTGISEQYF,TGTGCCAGCAGTTTTGGGACAGGGATCTCCGAGCAGTACTTC
-,TRBJ2-5,TRBV28,TRBD2,CASSFEASGREETQYF,TGTGCCAGCAGTTTCGAAGCTAGCGGGAGAGAAGAGACCCAGTACTTC
-,TRBJ1-4,TRBV7-9,-,CASSLFAPGKREKLFF,TGTGCCAGCAGCTTATTTGCCCCAGGGAAACGGGAAAAACTGTTTTTT
-,TRBJ2-7,TRBV20-1,TRBD2,CSARGLARDYEQYF,TGCAGTGCTAGAGGACTAGCGCGGGACTACGAGCAGTACTTC
-,TRBJ1-4,TRBV5-1,-,CASRHNENEKLFF,TGCGCCAGCAGACACAATGAAAATGAAAAACTGTTTTTT
-,TRBJ2-3,TRBV28,TRBD2,CASSPPSGRVADTQYF,TGTGCCAGCAGTCCGCCTAGCGGGAGGGTAGCAGATACGCAGTATTTT
-,TRBJ2-3,TRBV12-3/TRBV12-4,-,CASSLSVLKTDTQYF,TGTGCCAGCAGTTTATCCGTTCTCAAAACAGATACGCAGTATTTT
-,TRBJ2-1,TRBV20-1,TRBD2,CSAVGLAGGSYNEQFF,TGCAGTGCCGTGGGACTAGCAGGAGGTTCGTACAATGAGCAGTTCTTC
-,TRBJ2-5,TRBV20-1,TRBD1,CSAGQGARVRETQYF,TGCAGTGCTGGACAGGGGGCTCGGGTCAGAGAGACCCAGTACTTC
-,TRBJ1-2,TRBV10-3,-,CAIPDTDTRAGGYTF,TGTGCCATCCCCGATACAGACACCAGAGCGGGGGGCTACACCTTC
-,TRBJ1-5,TRBV18,-,CASSPRLGDQPQHF,TGTGCCAGCTCACCACGCCTCGGAGATCAGCCCCAGCATTTT
few,TRBJ2-5,TRBV15,-,CATSRDGGQGETQYF,TGTGCCACCAGCAGAGATGGGGGCCAAGGAGAGACCCAGTACTTC
-,TRBJ2-3,TRBV20-1,-,CSARGRTSTDTQYF,TGCAGTGCTAGAGGGCGGACTAGCACAGATACGCAGTATTTT
-,TRBJ2-7,TRBV7-2,-,CASSDIRAYEQYF,TGTGCCAGCAGCGATATCCGGGCCTACGAGCAGTACTTC